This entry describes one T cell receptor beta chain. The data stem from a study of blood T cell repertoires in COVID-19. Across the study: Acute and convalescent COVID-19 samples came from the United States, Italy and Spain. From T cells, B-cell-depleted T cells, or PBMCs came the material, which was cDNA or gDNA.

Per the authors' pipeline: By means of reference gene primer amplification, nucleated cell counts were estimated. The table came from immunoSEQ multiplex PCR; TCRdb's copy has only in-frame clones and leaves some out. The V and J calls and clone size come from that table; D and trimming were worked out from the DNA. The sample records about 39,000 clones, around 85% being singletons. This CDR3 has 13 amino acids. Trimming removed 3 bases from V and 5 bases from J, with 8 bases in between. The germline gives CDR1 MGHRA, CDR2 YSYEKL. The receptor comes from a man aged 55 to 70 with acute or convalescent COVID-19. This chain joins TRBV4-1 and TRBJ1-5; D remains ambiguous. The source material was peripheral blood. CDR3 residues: CASSQEVDQPQHF. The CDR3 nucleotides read TGCGCCAGCAGCCAGGAGGTTGATCAGCCCCAGCATTTT.